Listed below are T cell receptor beta chains from one sample, sequenced in a study of cytomegalovirus exposure and HLA in healthy donors. Here immunoSEQ multiplex PCR was the method, and the copy in TCRdb shows in-frame clones only, minus some. The table has 150,000 to 180,000 clones, more than 75% seen once. The sample was PBMCs. The receptors originated from a man aged 25-45 years in good health and CMV-seropositive. Both conserved end residues are part of each CDR3. Fields, in order: D gene, CDR3 length, J gene, clone size, V gene, CDR3 protein, CDR3 DNA. The D gene is left open where the match is weak. Size values are once, few and many counts, or a class for expanded clones, and some rows have none.

d_call: TRBD2; cdr3_length: 15; j_call: TRBJ2-2; clone_size: .; v_call: TRBV5-1; cdr3_aa: CASRGTSGRTGELFF; cdr3_nt: TGCGCCAGCAGAGGGACTAGCGGGAGGACCGGGGAGCTGTTTTTT
d_call: .; cdr3_length: 17; j_call: TRBJ2-6; clone_size: few; v_call: TRBV7-2; cdr3_aa: CASSLPGLSSGANVLTF; cdr3_nt: TGTGCCAGCAGCTTACCGGGACTCTCCTCTGGGGCCAACGTCCTGACTTTC
d_call: .; cdr3_length: 17; j_call: TRBJ1-2; clone_size: .; v_call: TRBV21-1; cdr3_aa: CASSKSLGGGVHYGYTF; cdr3_nt: TGTGCCAGCAGCAAATCCCTCGGGGGGGGTGTTCACTATGGCTACACCTTC
d_call: TRBD1; cdr3_length: 15; j_call: TRBJ1-2; clone_size: .; v_call: TRBV9; cdr3_aa: CASSVVPGTGYGYTF; cdr3_nt: TGTGCCAGCAGCGTAGTGCCGGGGACAGGCTATGGCTACACCTTC
d_call: TRBD2; cdr3_length: 19; j_call: TRBJ2-2; clone_size: .; v_call: TRBV7-9; cdr3_aa: CASSLVLLRLAANTGELFF; cdr3_nt: TGTGCCAGCAGCTTAGTGCTCCTGAGACTAGCAGCGAACACCGGGGAGCTGTTTTTT
d_call: .; cdr3_length: 13; j_call: TRBJ1-1; clone_size: .; v_call: TRBV11-2; cdr3_aa: CASNPTRDTEAFF; cdr3_nt: TGTGCCAGCAACCCTACTAGGGACACTGAAGCTTTCTTT
d_call: .; cdr3_length: 13; j_call: TRBJ1-1; clone_size: .; v_call: TRBV6-1; cdr3_aa: CASSGQPNTEAFF; cdr3_nt: TGTGCCAGCAGCGGACAGCCGAACACTGAAGCTTTCTTT
d_call: TRBD1; cdr3_length: 14; j_call: TRBJ1-1; clone_size: .; v_call: TRBV25-1; cdr3_aa: CASSGQGVNTEAFF; cdr3_nt: TGTGCCAGCAGTGGTCAGGGGGTTAACACTGAAGCTTTCTTT
d_call: .; cdr3_length: 14; j_call: TRBJ1-1; clone_size: .; v_call: TRBV12-5; cdr3_aa: CASGLKAPNTEAFF; cdr3_nt: TGTGCTAGTGGTTTGAAAGCCCCGAACACTGAAGCTTTCTTT
d_call: .; cdr3_length: 15; j_call: TRBJ1-4; clone_size: .; v_call: TRBV19; cdr3_aa: CASTDNRATNEKLFF; cdr3_nt: TGTGCCAGCACCGATAACAGGGCAACTAATGAAAAACTGTTTTTT
d_call: .; cdr3_length: 13; j_call: TRBJ2-7; clone_size: .; v_call: TRBV6-4; cdr3_aa: CASSAEGPGEQYF; cdr3_nt: TGTGCCAGCAGTGCGGAGGGACCGGGAGAGCAGTACTTC
d_call: .; cdr3_length: 13; j_call: TRBJ2-3; clone_size: .; v_call: TRBV15; cdr3_aa: CATSSPGGDTQYF; cdr3_nt: TGTGCCACCAGCAGCCCTGGGGGCGATACGCAGTATTTT
d_call: TRBD1; cdr3_length: 15; j_call: TRBJ2-5; clone_size: .; v_call: TRBV6-5; cdr3_aa: CASSQGQGGSETQYF; cdr3_nt: TGTGCCAGCAGTCAGGGACAGGGGGGATCGGAGACCCAGTACTTC
d_call: TRBD1; cdr3_length: 14; j_call: TRBJ1-2; clone_size: .; v_call: TRBV2; cdr3_aa: CASSNIQGNYGYTF; cdr3_nt: TGTGCCAGCAGTAACATACAGGGGAACTATGGCTACACCTTC
d_call: TRBD1; cdr3_length: 12; j_call: TRBJ1-1; clone_size: few; v_call: TRBV2; cdr3_aa: CARDRDFTEAFF; cdr3_nt: TGTGCCAGGGACAGGGATTTTACTGAAGCTTTCTTT
d_call: TRBD2; cdr3_length: 14; j_call: TRBJ2-7; clone_size: .; v_call: TRBV25-1; cdr3_aa: CASSTSGGMGEQYF; cdr3_nt: TGTGCCAGCAGCACTAGCGGGGGGATGGGGGAGCAGTACTTC
d_call: .; cdr3_length: 14; j_call: TRBJ2-7; clone_size: .; v_call: TRBV18; cdr3_aa: CASSIRQPSYEQYF; cdr3_nt: TGTGCCAGCTCAATCCGACAGCCATCCTACGAGCAGTACTTC
d_call: TRBD1; cdr3_length: 15; j_call: TRBJ1-2; clone_size: .; v_call: TRBV18; cdr3_aa: CASSPERRQGYGYTF; cdr3_nt: TGTGCCAGCTCACCAGAGCGCCGACAGGGCTATGGCTACACCTTC
d_call: TRBD1; cdr3_length: 16; j_call: TRBJ1-2; clone_size: .; v_call: TRBV5-1; cdr3_aa: CASSLGQGGTNYGYTF; cdr3_nt: TGCGCCAGCAGCTTGGGACAGGGAGGAACTAACTATGGCTACACCTTC
d_call: TRBD2; cdr3_length: 15; j_call: TRBJ2-1; clone_size: few; v_call: TRBV30; cdr3_aa: CAWTPTSGRASEQFF; cdr3_nt: TGTGCCTGGACCCCCACTAGCGGGAGGGCCAGTGAGCAGTTCTTC
d_call: .; cdr3_length: 14; j_call: TRBJ2-5; clone_size: .; v_call: TRBV7-9; cdr3_aa: CASSLTQAQETQYF; cdr3_nt: TGTGCCAGCAGCCTAACCCAGGCCCAAGAGACCCAGTACTTC
d_call: TRBD1; cdr3_length: 15; j_call: TRBJ2-1; clone_size: .; v_call: TRBV29-1; cdr3_aa: CSVRGQGATYNEQFF; cdr3_nt: TGCAGCGTCCGCGGACAGGGGGCCACCTACAATGAGCAGTTCTTC
d_call: .; cdr3_length: 13; j_call: TRBJ2-3; clone_size: .; v_call: TRBV7-9; cdr3_aa: CASSLDLWDTQYF; cdr3_nt: TGTGCCAGCAGCTTAGACTTATGGGATACGCAGTATTTT
d_call: .; cdr3_length: 13; j_call: TRBJ1-1; clone_size: .; v_call: TRBV7-3; cdr3_aa: CASSPGTIAEAFF; cdr3_nt: TGTGCCAGCAGCCCTGGGACAATTGCTGAAGCTTTCTTT
d_call: .; cdr3_length: 16; j_call: TRBJ1-1; clone_size: .; v_call: TRBV28; cdr3_aa: CASTYEGARANTEAFF; cdr3_nt: TGTGCCAGCACCTATGAAGGGGCCAGGGCGAACACTGAAGCTTTCTTT
d_call: .; cdr3_length: 14; j_call: TRBJ1-2; clone_size: .; v_call: TRBV18; cdr3_aa: CASSPGHPGYGYTF; cdr3_nt: TGTGCCAGCTCACCCGGACACCCTGGCTATGGCTACACCTTC
d_call: TRBD1; cdr3_length: 15; j_call: TRBJ2-5; clone_size: few; v_call: TRBV7-2; cdr3_aa: CASSLWPGGQETQYF; cdr3_nt: TGTGCCAGCAGCTTATGGCCAGGGGGCCAAGAGACCCAGTACTTC
d_call: .; cdr3_length: 17; j_call: TRBJ2-3; clone_size: .; v_call: TRBV21-1; cdr3_aa: CASRRCQGRVRTDTQYF; cdr3_nt: TGTGCCAGCAGACGGTGCCAGGGTCGGGTTAGGACAGATACGCAGTATTTT
d_call: .; cdr3_length: 13; j_call: TRBJ1-6; clone_size: .; v_call: TRBV10-1; cdr3_aa: CASGGGRCSPLHF; cdr3_nt: TGCGCTAGCGGGGGGGGCAGGTGTTCACCCCTCCACTTT
d_call: TRBD1; cdr3_length: 14; j_call: TRBJ2-7; clone_size: .; v_call: TRBV7-9; cdr3_aa: CASSRQGVSYEQYF; cdr3_nt: TGTGCCAGCAGCCGACAGGGGGTGAGTTACGAGCAGTACTTC
d_call: TRBD1; cdr3_length: 13; j_call: TRBJ2-3; clone_size: .; v_call: TRBV7-3; cdr3_aa: CASREGARDTQYF; cdr3_nt: TGTGCCAGCAGAGAGGGGGCAAGAGATACGCAGTATTTT
d_call: TRBD1; cdr3_length: 15; j_call: TRBJ1-2; clone_size: .; v_call: TRBV12-5; cdr3_aa: CASGLGTGGNYGYTF; cdr3_nt: TGTGCTAGTGGTTTGGGGACAGGGGGTAACTATGGCTACACCTTC
d_call: TRBD2; cdr3_length: 16; j_call: TRBJ2-2; clone_size: once; v_call: TRBV28; cdr3_aa: CASSLPPGGWTGELFF; cdr3_nt: TGTGCCAGCAGTTTACCACCGGGGGGGTGGACCGGGGAGCTGTTTTTT
d_call: TRBD2; cdr3_length: 15; j_call: TRBJ2-1; clone_size: .; v_call: TRBV4-2; cdr3_aa: CASSQVSGGNNEQFF; cdr3_nt: TGTGCCAGCAGCCAAGTGAGCGGGGGTAACAATGAGCAGTTCTTC
d_call: .; cdr3_length: 14; j_call: TRBJ2-2; clone_size: few; v_call: TRBV7-9; cdr3_aa: CASSLDKADRGAVF; cdr3_nt: TGTGCCAGCAGCTTAGATAAGGCGGACCGGGGAGCTGTTTTT
d_call: TRBD2; cdr3_length: 15; j_call: TRBJ2-1; clone_size: .; v_call: TRBV12-5; cdr3_aa: CASGSRTSGGNEQFF; cdr3_nt: TGTGCTAGTGGTTCGAGGACTAGCGGGGGCAATGAGCAGTTCTTC
d_call: TRBD1; cdr3_length: 15; j_call: TRBJ1-1; clone_size: .; v_call: TRBV18; cdr3_aa: CASSPGQGRNTEAFF; cdr3_nt: TGTGCCAGCTCACCCGGACAGGGAAGGAACACTGAAGCTTTCTTT
d_call: TRBD2; cdr3_length: 16; j_call: TRBJ2-3; clone_size: once; v_call: TRBV25-1; cdr3_aa: CASSEGSREGTDTQYF; cdr3_nt: TGTGCCAGCAGTGAAGGGTCACGGGAGGGGACAGATACGCAGTATTTT
d_call: TRBD1; cdr3_length: 16; j_call: TRBJ2-1; clone_size: .; v_call: TRBV9; cdr3_aa: CASSPSWGTGINEQFF; cdr3_nt: TGTGCCAGCAGCCCCTCCTGGGGGACAGGAATCAATGAGCAGTTCTTC
d_call: .; cdr3_length: 14; j_call: TRBJ1-1; clone_size: .; v_call: TRBV7-3; cdr3_aa: CASSLPGSGTEAFF; cdr3_nt: TGTGCCAGCAGCTTACCAGGGTCGGGCACTGAAGCTTTCTTT
d_call: TRBD1; cdr3_length: 15; j_call: TRBJ1-2; clone_size: .; v_call: TRBV5-4; cdr3_aa: CASSPDRGAGYGYTF; cdr3_nt: TGTGCCAGCAGCCCTGACAGGGGGGCGGGCTATGGCTACACCTTC
d_call: .; cdr3_length: 12; j_call: TRBJ2-2; clone_size: .; v_call: TRBV29-1; cdr3_aa: CSSSGGPGELFF; cdr3_nt: TGCAGCTCTTCCGGAGGGCCCGGGGAGCTGTTTTTT
d_call: .; cdr3_length: 15; j_call: TRBJ1-5; clone_size: .; v_call: TRBV28; cdr3_aa: CASAEGGRRYQPQHF; cdr3_nt: TGTGCCAGCGCTGAGGGGGGGCGAAGGTACCAGCCCCAGCATTTT